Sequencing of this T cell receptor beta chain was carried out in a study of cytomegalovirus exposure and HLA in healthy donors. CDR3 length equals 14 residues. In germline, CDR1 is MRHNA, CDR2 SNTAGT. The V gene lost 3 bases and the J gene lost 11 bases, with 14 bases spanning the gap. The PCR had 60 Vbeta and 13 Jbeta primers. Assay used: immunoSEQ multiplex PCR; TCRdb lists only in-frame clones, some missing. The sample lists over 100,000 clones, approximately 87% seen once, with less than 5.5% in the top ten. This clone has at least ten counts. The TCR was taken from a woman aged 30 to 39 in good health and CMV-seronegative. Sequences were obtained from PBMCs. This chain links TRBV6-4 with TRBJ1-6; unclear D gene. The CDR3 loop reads CASSDREGVTPLHF. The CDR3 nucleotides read TGTGCCAGCAGTGATAGGGAGGGAGTAACACCCCTCCACTTT.